The present entry profiles one TCR beta chain with its context. Its antigen is unknown. This entry is derived from a study of PD-1 blockade in classical Hodgkin lymphoma. Study summary: Patients received nivolumab 3 mg/kg intravenously every 2 weeks.

Every single patient, without exception, relapsed after autologous stem cell transplantation, and brentuximab vedotin exposure varied. Overall study findings and caveats: Patients starting nivolumab less than 1 year after ASCT had lower diversity and were excluded from later analyses.

Libraries were prepared by immunoSEQ multiplex PCR; TCRdb keeps only in-frame clonotypes and omits some of them. The sample carries 98,000 or so clones, 70% to 90% recorded once. Germline V lookup: CDR1 MNHEY, CDR2 SVGAGI. The CDR3 length is 14 residues. V was clipped by 2 bases and J by 6 bases; unmatched bases: 4. The material was peripheral blood mononuclear cells (PBMCs), obtained before the second cycle of nivolumab. The chain is built from TRBV6-5 and TRBJ2-3, with TRBD2 matching over 8 bases. This sequence was found in a human donor with classical Hodgkin lymphoma. CDR3 loop: CASSYATSGDTQYF. The CDR3 DNA reads as TGTGCCAGCAGTTACGCCACTAGCGGTGATACGCAGTATTTT.